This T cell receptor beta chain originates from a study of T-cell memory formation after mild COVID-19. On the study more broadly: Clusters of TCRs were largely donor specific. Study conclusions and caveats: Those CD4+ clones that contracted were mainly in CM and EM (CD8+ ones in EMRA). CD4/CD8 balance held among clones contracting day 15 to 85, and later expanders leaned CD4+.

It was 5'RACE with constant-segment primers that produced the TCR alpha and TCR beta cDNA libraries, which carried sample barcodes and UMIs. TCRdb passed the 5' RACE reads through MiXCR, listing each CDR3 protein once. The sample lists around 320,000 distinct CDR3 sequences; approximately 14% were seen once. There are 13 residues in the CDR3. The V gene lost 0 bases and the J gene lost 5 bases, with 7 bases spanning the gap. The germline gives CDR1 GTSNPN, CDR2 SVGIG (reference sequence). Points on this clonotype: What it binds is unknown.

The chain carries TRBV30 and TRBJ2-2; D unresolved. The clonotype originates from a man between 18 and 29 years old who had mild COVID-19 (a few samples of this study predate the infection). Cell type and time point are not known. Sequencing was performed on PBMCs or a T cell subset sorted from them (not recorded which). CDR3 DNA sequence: TGTGCCTGGAGTGTACGTCAAACCGGGGAGCTGTTTTTT. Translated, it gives CAWSVRQTGELFF.